This T cell receptor beta chain was sequenced during a study of cytomegalovirus exposure and HLA in healthy donors (dated by TCRdb to about 2017). Regarding the study in general: In an earlier analysis of 550 to 750 of the donors, around 290 Gb of sequence data and some 100 million unique TCR beta sequences from roughly 180 million T cells were reported. Roughly 300 gigabases of sequencing data and 70 million to 85 million unique TCR sequences were included in an early release covering 550 to 650 HLA-typed donors. Among the approximately 420 genotyped donors, roughly 80% belonged to the genetic ancestry cluster associated with self-reported Caucasian donors. The aim of the study was to test whether cataloging public T cell receptors could identify signatures of past pathogen exposure. Using immunosequencing, the study profiled T cell repertoires from fewer than 700 subjects and related those repertoires to cytomegalovirus serostatus. Along with the 666-subject first cohort, a separate validation cohort of 120 different subjects was used. The study combined high-throughput TCR immunosequencing, statistical association of individual TCRs with disease status, and machine learning to predict cytomegalovirus infection status. A later analysis re-examined previously published TCR beta repertoires from hundreds of donors and added high-resolution HLA genotyping to investigate patterns of TCR occurrence. Rather than drawing on any new phenotypic data, the later analysis identified candidate immune exposures from TCR beta sequences and the way those sequences occurred across donors. An earlier analysis of nearly 600 of the donors applied high-throughput TCR beta sequencing to assess whether each TCR beta V gene segment acted as functional or pseudogenic. Donor age, sex, ethnicity and CMV serostatus were compiled together with the repertoire data. Genome-wide SNP genotypes for about 55% of the 666 donors were used in a later genetic analysis, which treated that subset as a discovery cohort. All discovery cohort repertoires had been generated using a single sequencing platform. HLA typing included class I and class II loci at four-digit resolution. Typing coverage differed by locus: A, B, C, DRB1 and DQB1 were typed in about 620-630 donors, DQA1 in about 510, DPA1 in some 610, and DPB1 in just under 490. Roughly 5 DR-DQ haplotypes were handled as single units for association and clustering because linkage in the cohort was strong. Among some 410 genotyped donors of the cohort, an average of approximately 240,000 unique TCR beta nucleotide sequences was sequenced per donor, of which roughly 18% were non-productive. On the study overall, not on this receptor specifically: A later analysis associated 16,951 TCR beta sequences with specific HLA alleles at a false discovery rate of 0.05. Most TCR sequences were observed very rarely across donors, whereas some public TCRs were present in many individuals. In vitro tests confirmed that three of the cytomegalovirus-associated TCR beta chains recognize cytomegalovirus antigens. A cluster of highly shared sequence variants was judged likely to represent a technical artifact of the sequencing pipeline. In a later genetic analysis, fewer N-insertions in productive TCRs were reported among donors in an Asian-associated ancestry cluster than the roughly 700-donor mean. The presence/absence analyses assumed that sequencing depth was roughly uniform across donors, and that assumption may not be true. According to the authors, the approach could potentially be generalized to other disease states and immunological phenotypes. Because counts were too low, about 18 rarely observed V segments, including chromosome 9 orphons, were excluded from the earlier analysis of fewer than 650 of the donors. A later analysis found that TCR association rates varied across HLA loci, with DRB1 alleles showing the most associated TCRs and HLA-C alleles the fewest. The cohort was sequenced for TCR beta chains only, and without alpha or paired-chain data the features that could be detected were limited. In an earlier analysis of about 550 of the donors, most TCR beta V segments were observed in productive rearrangements about 87% or about 30% of the time, broadly matching IMGT annotations. Correlated functional status among segregating V segments might reflect linkage disequilibrium, but an unknown experimental factor could not be ruled out. The classifier was reported to diagnose cytomegalovirus status with high specificity and sensitivity in both the original and validation cohorts. A further reported finding was that TCR beta sequences accurately predicted the HLA-A and HLA-B alleles for most subjects in the first cohort. Several of the top co-occurrence clusters appeared to be linked to parvovirus B19, influenza, CMV and Epstein-Barr virus, according to a later analysis. According to a later analysis, most CMV-associated TCR beta chains appeared to be HLA-restricted, and the HLA associations seemed to be driven largely by CMV exposure. Immune exposure information for the cohort was limited to CMV serostatus. When HLA alleles, especially DR and DQ, strongly co-occurred, attributing TCR associations to individual alleles was difficult. V-gene and J-gene trimming of TCR beta chains was associated with a missense DCLRE1C variant in a later genetic analysis, and the association was replicated in an independent cohort. Because HLA typing was missing for some donors at each locus, association tests included only the typed subset. Because the 87-base-pair reads could not distinguish some IMGT-functional V segments, including TRBV6-2 and TRBV6-3, those segments were excluded. The study listed 164 TCR beta chains as associated with cytomegalovirus. Compared with equally common non-associated chains, HLA-associated TCR beta chains in a later analysis were more clonally expanded and had lower generation probabilities.

To note about this clone: The specificity of this receptor is unknown. The record has no base qualities; no much larger clone is one base away.

Between the V and J ends, shortened by 5 bases and 4 bases respectively, the junction contains 6 bases. The germline V gene sets CDR1 to KGHSH and CDR2 to LQKENI. The CDR3 contains 12 residues, cysteine and phenylalanine counted. The only DNA kept is the CDR3, 36 bases in frame from the first base. Library prep was done by the immunoSEQ multiplex PCR assay. For the multiplex PCR, a mixture combining 60 forward primers for TCR Vbeta segments and 13 reverse primers for TCR Jbeta segments was used. The CDR3 region of rearranged TCR beta genes was amplified from genomic DNA by a multiplex PCR assay. The Illumina HiSeq System was used to sequence the amplified TCR beta libraries as 87-base-pair reads. The study's processing was this. A later analysis tallied around 87 million unique TCR beta chains across the approximately 670 repertoires, and about 12 million of those chains were shared by two or more donors. Raw reads were error-corrected and collapsed into unique sequences by a nearest-neighbor algorithm in which closely related sequences were merged to remove PCR and sequencing errors. CDR3 sequences were aligned to IMGT reference sequences to assign V, D and J gene segments. For a sequence to be retained, a match of at least six nucleotides to both a V gene segment and a J gene segment was required. A rearrangement was called productive if the CDR3 had no stop codons and remained in frame with V and J, and every other rearrangement was called non-productive. Following IMGT convention, CDR3 was defined as the stretch from the second conserved V-encoded cysteine up to the conserved J-encoded phenylalanine. Sequences without an unambiguous match to a single V gene segment were excluded from the earlier analysis of a few hundred of the donors. In an earlier analysis of around 600 of the donors, V segments were called functional above 56.7% productive rearrangements and were called segregating when the between-donor standard deviation exceeded 5%. A statistical classification framework was built for diagnosing cytomegalovirus status from the catalog of TCR beta chain sequences. V and J gene assignment, in a later analysis, came from comparing TCR nucleotide sequences with IMGT/GENE-DB human TR gene sequences. In a later analysis, CDR3 sequences and most-parsimonious VDJ recombination scenarios were assigned using the TCRdist pipeline. In a later analysis, each TCR beta chain was defined by its CDR3 amino acid sequence together with its V-gene family, and reads lacking a unique V-gene family were excluded. To address suspected cross-contamination and a sequencing artifact, a later analysis removed 450 to 700 highly shared, low-generation-probability nucleotide sequences. For each public chain, a later analysis derived a clonal expansion index from normalized ranks of inferred template counts within each repertoire. A later analysis computed generation probabilities with a VDJ recombination model fitted to out-of-frame rearrangements, and checked the results against IGoR. In a later analysis, hypergeometric tests were used to score TCR-TCR, TCR-HLA and TCR-CMV co-occurrence, with a repertoire-size bias correction applied to TCR pairs. In a later analysis, false discovery rates were estimated by permuting HLA or CMV assignments 20 times. In a later analysis, co-occurring TCRs were grouped using DBSCAN, and TCRdist sequence similarity was added for clustering within HLA-allele-positive subsets. Repertoires with fewer than 30,000 or more than 120,000 public chains were left out of co-occurrence clustering, as were four to six repertoires with anomalous nucleotide sharing. TCRdb re-hosts the immuneACCESS table, in-frame sequences only. Its copies lack some clones; in the studies checked, an unresolved V gene accounts for under half of them, and the cause for the rest is not known. That table gives V, J and clone size, and the DNA gave D and trimming. A total of roughly 100,000 clones appear in this sample, about 80% of them only once. The ten biggest clones cover roughly 2% of the sample.

In total, 666 healthy bone marrow donors made up the cohort. All cohort members were sampled while nominally healthy, although unrecorded immune exposures were likely present. The donor tested CMV seronegative and was one of the 352 seronegative cohort members. A peripheral blood sample was collected from each donor, and TCR beta sequencing was performed on peripheral blood mononuclear cells. The Qiagen DNeasy Blood Extraction Kit was used to extract genomic DNA from the blood cell samples. Rearrangement joined TRBV18 to TRBJ1-3, with the D gene too uncertain to name. The TCR sequence derives from a man aged 35-49 years in good health and CMV-seronegative. The sequencing sample was made of PBMCs. The CDR3 reads as follows: CASSSLGNTIYF. The sequence in DNA is TGTGCCAGCTCATCCTTGGGAAACACCATATATTTT.